This T cell receptor beta chain was obtained from a study of blood T cell repertoires in COVID-19. Overall study context: The United States, Italy and Spain provided the acute and convalescent COVID-19 samples. In each case, the material was cDNA or gDNA derived from T cells, B-cell-depleted T cells, or PBMCs.

As handled by the study authors: Using reference gene primer amplification, nucleated cell counts were estimated. The table came from immunoSEQ multiplex PCR; TCRdb's copy has only in-frame clones and leaves some out. V and J calls and clone size follow that table, whereas D and trimming were derived from the DNA. This table has more than 85,000 clones, roughly 79% appearing once. The receptor was derived from a man of 80 years or more with acute or convalescent COVID-19. Sequencing used peripheral blood.

Here the CDR3 DNA reads TGTGCCAGTAGCGGATTACTCGGGAACTATGGCTACACCTTC. Its translation: CASSGLLGNYGYTF. The genes are TRBV19 and TRBJ1-2; no firm D call. V shed 6 bases and J shed 2 bases, with 13 bases lying between them. Germline V gene lookup returns CDR1 LNHDA and CDR2 SQIVND (reference sequence). This CDR3 comprises 14 residues.